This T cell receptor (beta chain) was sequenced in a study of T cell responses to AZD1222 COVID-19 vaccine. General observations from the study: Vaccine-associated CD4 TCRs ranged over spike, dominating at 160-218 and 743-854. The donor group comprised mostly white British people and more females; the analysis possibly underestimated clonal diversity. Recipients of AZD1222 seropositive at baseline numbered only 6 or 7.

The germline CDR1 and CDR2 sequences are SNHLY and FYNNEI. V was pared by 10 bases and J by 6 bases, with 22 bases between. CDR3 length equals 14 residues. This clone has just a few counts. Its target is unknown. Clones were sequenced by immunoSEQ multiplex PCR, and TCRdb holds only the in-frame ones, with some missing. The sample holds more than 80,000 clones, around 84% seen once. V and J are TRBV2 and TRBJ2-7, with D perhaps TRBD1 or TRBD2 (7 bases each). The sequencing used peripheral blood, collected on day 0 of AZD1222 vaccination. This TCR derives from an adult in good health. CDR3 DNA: TGTGCCACCAATATCAGGGGGGGAAGCTCCGAGCAGTACTTC. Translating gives CATNIRGGSSEQYF.